Described below is a single TCR beta chain sequence and its context. Its antigen is as yet unknown. Amplification used 60 Vbeta primers and 13 Jbeta primers. Produced via immunoSEQ multiplex PCR; TCRdb's table is partial and in-frame only. The sample shows 75,000 to 90,000 clones, about three quarters of them seen only once. The sample originates from a study of cytomegalovirus exposure and HLA in healthy donors. Overall study findings and caveats: TCR beta chain V- and J-gene trimming was linked, in a later analysis, to a missense variant in DCLRE1C.

This CDR3 is built from 15 residues. Trimming took 6 bases from V and 7 from J; bases not matched to a gene: 9. CDR1 is MNHEY, CDR2 SVGAGI, per germline. The sequenced sample was PBMCs. The genes are TRBV6-5 and TRBJ2-4; TRBD2 matches 10 bases. The sequence was collected from a man in his forties in good health and CMV-seronegative. Here the CDR3 reads CASSPLAGVRNIQYF. In DNA, the CDR3 is TGTGCCAGCAGCCCTCTAGCGGGAGTTAGGAACATTCAGTACTTC.